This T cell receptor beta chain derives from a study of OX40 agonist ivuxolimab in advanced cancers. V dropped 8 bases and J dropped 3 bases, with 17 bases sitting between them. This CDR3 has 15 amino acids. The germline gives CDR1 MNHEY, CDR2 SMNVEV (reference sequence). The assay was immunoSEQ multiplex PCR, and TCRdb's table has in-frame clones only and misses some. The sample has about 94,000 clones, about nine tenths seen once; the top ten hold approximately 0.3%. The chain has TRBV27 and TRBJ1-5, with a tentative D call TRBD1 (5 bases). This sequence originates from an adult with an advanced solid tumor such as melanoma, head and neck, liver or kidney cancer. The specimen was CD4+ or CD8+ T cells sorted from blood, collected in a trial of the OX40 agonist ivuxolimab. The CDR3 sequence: CASSLDTGFNQPQHF. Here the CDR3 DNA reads TGTGCCAGCTCCCTCGACACAGGCTTCAATCAGCCCCAGCATTTT.